The 30 T cell receptor beta chains below come from one sample, sequenced in a study of blood T cell repertoires in COVID-19. Some clones are missing from TCRdb's copy, which holds only in-frame ones; the method was immunoSEQ multiplex PCR. Among some 45,000 clones, roughly 80% were seen once, and the ten largest hold just over 8.5%. The specimen was peripheral blood. The receptors come from a man between 60 and 75 years old with acute or convalescent COVID-19.

The chain links TRBV18 to TRBJ1-2; 8 positions agree with TRBD1. J was trimmed by 6 bases and V by 4 bases; bases with no gene match: 10. The CDR3 sequence is 15 residues long. Germline V CDR1 and CDR2: KGHSH, LQKENI. The chain's CDR3 is CASSLLIQGEDGYTF. The CDR3, as DNA: TGTGCCAGCTCACTTCTCATACAGGGGGAAGATGGCTACACCTTC.

V and J are TRBV9 and TRBJ1-6; TRBD1 matches 7 bases. The trim removed 0 bases at V and 10 bases at J, leaving 13 bases unmatched. The CDR3 contains 17 residues. Germline CDR1 reads SGDLS; CDR2 reads YYNGEE. CDR3 sequence reads: CASSVDDREYLESPLHF. In DNA, the CDR3 is TGTGCCAGCAGCGTAGATGACAGGGAGTATCTTGAATCACCCCTCCACTTT.

The V gene is TRBV7-9, the J gene TRBJ1-5; no firm D call. CDR1 is SEHNR, CDR2 FQNEAQ, per germline (reference sequence). Trimming took 5 bases from V and 1 from J, leaving 12 bases between them. The CDR3 is 15 amino acids. Here the CDR3 DNA reads TGTGCCAGCAGCCTAGACGGAGGGAGCAATCAGCCCCAGCATTTT. Its protein product is CASSLDGGSNQPQHF. The variable domain in full, with the rest retrieved from reference TRBV7-9 and TRBJ1-5, is DTGVSQNPRHKITKRGQNVTFRCDPISEHNRLYWYRQTLGQGPEFLTYFQNEAQLEKSRLLSDRFSAERPKGSFSTLEIQRTEQGDSAMYLCASSLDGGSNQPQHFGDGTRLSIL.

The rearrangement uses TRBV20-1 and TRBJ1-6; D might be TRBD1 (6 bases). This CDR3 comprises 17 residues. Per the germline V gene, CDR1 is DFQATT and CDR2 is SNEGSKA (reference sequence). Trimming shortened V by 3 bases and J by 5 bases, and 20 bases separated the two germline ends. Written as DNA, the CDR3 is TGCAGTGCTAGTGCAAGACAGGTTAGGGGGAATAATTCACCCCTCCACTTT. Translated: CSASARQVRGNNSPLHF.

This sequence joins TRBV7-3 and TRBJ1-5; 10 bases agree with TRBD1. J gave up 2 bases and V 5 bases, and 6 bases lay outside the gene matches. The CDR3 consists of 16 residues. Germline CDR1 is SGHTA and CDR2 is FQGTGA. Written as DNA, the CDR3 is TGTGCCAGCAGCCTAAAGGACAGGGGGTGCAATCAGCCCCAGCATTTT. It encodes CASSLKDRGCNQPQHF.

This chain uses TRBV6-5 with TRBJ1-2, with D perhaps matching TRBD1 (6 bases). The CDR3 loop spans 14 amino acids. V was clipped by 4 bases and J by 7 bases, with 16 bases between them. The V gene's germline CDR1 is MNHEY and CDR2 SVGAGI. This CDR3 is CASSSRIGGRGYTF. CDR3 sequence (DNA): TGTGCCAGCAGTTCCCGAATTGGGGGCCGTGGCTACACCTTC.

This clone is a singleton in its sample. This chain connects TRBV7-3 to TRBJ1-2, with 8 bases lining up with TRBD1. With V trimmed by 2 bases and J by 7 bases, 3 bases remained unmatched. Germline CDR1 reads SGHTA; CDR2 reads FQGTGA. The CDR3 runs to 13 residues. CDR3 residues: CASSLGQGSGYTF. The CDR3 region has the DNA TGTGCCAGCAGCTTAGGACAGGGTAGTGGCTACACCTTC.

The genes are TRBV30 and TRBJ1-4, with TRBD1 identical over 9 bases. The CDR3 loop spans 14 amino acids. J lost 8 bases, V lost 3 bases, and 7 bases had no gene match. Per germline, CDR1 GTSNPN and CDR2 SVGIG (reference sequence). Here the CDR3 DNA reads TGTGCCTGGAGGATACAGGGGGCGGGAGAAAAACTGTTTTTT. This sequence encodes CAWRIQGAGEKLFF.

The J gene is TRBJ1-1, the V gene TRBV28, with 7 bases that match TRBD1. The CDR3 is 16 residues long. V trimming: 6 bases; J trimming: 3 bases; junction bases outside the gene matches: 13. In germline, CDR1 is MDHEN, CDR2 SYDVKM. The CDR3 DNA sequence: TGTGCCAGCAGCCCGCCCTCCAGACAGGGCTACACTGAAGCTTTCTTT. Residues: CASSPPSRQGYTEAFF.

This sequence joins TRBV5-6 and TRBJ2-1; 8 nucleotides agree with TRBD1. The junction had 5 bases not matched to a gene; V was cut back by 2 bases and J by 4 bases. CDR1 and CDR2 from the germline V gene are SGHDT and YYEEEE. The CDR3 has 15 residues. The CDR3 DNA is TGTGCCAGCAGCTTCATGGACAGGGATTACAATGAGCAGTTCTTC. It codes for CASSFMDRDYNEQFF.

The genes are TRBV20-1 and TRBJ1-1, with a possible D match to TRBD1 (6 bases). Germline CDR1 is DFQATT and CDR2 is SNEGSKA (reference sequence). Trimming took off 3 bases at V and 7 bases at J, with 18 bases between the two ends. The CDR3 is made up of 14 amino acids. CDR3 sequence: CSASVSPGTLEAFF. The CDR3, as DNA: TGCAGTGCTAGTGTGAGCCCCGGGACACTTGAAGCTTTCTTT.

The chain links TRBV12-5 to TRBJ2-1; 8 bases agree with TRBD1. V trimming: 2 bases; J trimming: 9 bases; junction bases outside the gene matches: 6. The V gene's germline CDR1 is LGHNT and CDR2 FRNRAP. The CDR3 is 14 residues long. DNA for the CDR3: TGTGCTAGTGGTTTGCCCTCAGGGGGCAGTGAGCAGTTCTTC. Translating gives CASGLPSGGSEQFF.

The chain uses TRBV12-3 or TRBV12-4 and TRBJ2-3; D is ambiguous. The CDR3 runs to 12 residues. The V end lost 3 bases, the J end lost 8 bases, and 9 bases lay between the germline ends. The CDR3 DNA is TGTGCCAGCAGTTTCTCCTTGTCTACGCAGTATTTT. This sequence encodes CASSFSLSTQYF.

The V and J genes are TRBV19 and TRBJ1-6; TRBD1 agrees at 7 bases. Germline V CDR1 and CDR2: LNHDA, SQIVND (reference sequence). The trim removed 9 bases at V and 8 bases at J, leaving 13 bases unmatched. The CDR3 covers 15 residues. The chain's CDR3 is CASHRQGSWDSPLHF. DNA of the CDR3: TGTGCCAGCCACAGACAGGGATCGTGGGATTCACCCCTCCACTTT.

The J gene is TRBJ2-5, the V gene TRBV5-6; D perhaps matches TRBD1 (6 bases). The V end lost 4 bases, the J end lost 2 bases, and 12 bases lay between the germline ends. The CDR3 spans 14 residues. Germline CDR1 and CDR2: SGHDT and YYEEEE. CDR3 loop: CASSPGGTQETQYF. CDR3 in DNA: TGTGCCAGCAGCCCTGGGGGCACACAAGAGACCCAGTACTTC.

A single count supports this clone. V is TRBV5-1 and J is TRBJ1-4; possible D gene TRBD1, 5 bases. The CDR3 runs 14 residues. V lost 2 bases to trimming and J lost 8 bases, with 13 bases between them. Germline V gene sequence: CDR1 SGHRS, CDR2 YFSETQ. The CDR3 spells CASSLGRVGEKLFF. CDR3 sequence (DNA): TGCGCCAGCAGCTTAGGCAGGGTTGGGGAAAAACTGTTTTTT.

This clone was seen a handful of times. The chain links TRBV19 to TRBJ2-5; TRBD1 might be the D (5 bases). Germline CDR1 reads LNHDA; CDR2 reads SQIVND (reference sequence). Deletions cut 6 bases from V and 2 bases from J, with 10 bases between. The CDR3 consists of 13 residues. The CDR3 reads CASRKAGQETQYF. Here the CDR3 DNA reads TGTGCCAGTAGAAAGGCAGGGCAAGAGACCCAGTACTTC. The whole variable domain, filled in from reference TRBV19 and TRBJ2-5, reads DGGITQSPKYLFRKEGQNVTLSCEQNLNHDAMYWYRQDPGQGLRLIYYSQIVNDFQKGDIAEGYSVSREKKESFPLTVTSAQKNPTAFYLCASRKAGQETQYFGPGTRLLVL.

The rearrangement uses TRBV24-1 and TRBJ1-1; D gene ambiguous. Germline V gene lookup returns CDR1 KGHDR and CDR2 SFDVKD. Trimming took 3 bases from V and 3 from J, leaving 7 bases between them. The length of the CDR3 is 13 residues. CDR3 in amino acids: CATSDADYTEAFF. The CDR3 DNA sequence: TGTGCCACCAGTGATGCGGACTACACTGAAGCTTTCTTT.

As concerns this clone: This CDR3 is also generated by other DNA sequences in the sample. V and J are TRBV5-6 and TRBJ1-4; 9 bases are shared with TRBD1. The germline gives CDR1 SGHDT, CDR2 YYEEEE. The CDR3 loop spans 15 amino acids. Trimming took 0 bases from V and 7 from J; bases not matched to a gene: 4. The CDR3 is CASSLGGTGTEKLFF. The CDR3 coding sequence is TGTGCCAGCAGCTTGGGTGGGACAGGGACTGAAAAACTGTTTTTT.

The chain couples TRBV29-1 to TRBJ1-4; D uncertain. The germline CDR1 and CDR2 sequences are SQVTM and ANQGSEA. V lost 6 bases and J 3 bases, leaving 11 bases between the germline ends. The CDR3 has 13 amino acids. The CDR3: CSVLAEANEKLFF. DNA of the CDR3: TGCAGCGTGCTGGCTGAGGCTAATGAAAAACTGTTTTTT.

The rearrangement joins TRBV4-2 to TRBJ1-5; possibly TRBD1 for D (6 bases). This CDR3 contains 14 residues. V was trimmed by 3 bases and J by 7 bases, leaving 13 bases between them. CDR1 is LGHNA, CDR2 YNFKEQ, per germline. CDR3 region: CASSQYREGQPQHF. In DNA form, the CDR3 reads TGTGCCAGCAGCCAGTACAGGGAGGGCCAGCCCCAGCATTTT.

This clone has more than one count but fewer than ten. V usage is TRBV4-2 and J usage is TRBJ2-2; 8 nucleotides align to TRBD1. The CDR3 sequence is 16 residues long. Trimming removed 0 bases from V and 6 bases from J; junction bases left unmatched: 6. Germline V gives CDR1 LGHNA, CDR2 YNFKEQ. This CDR3 is CASSQETGQGPGELFF. CDR3 DNA sequence: TGTGCCAGCAGCCAAGAGACAGGACAGGGCCCCGGGGAGCTGTTTTTT.

V usage is TRBV19 and J usage is TRBJ1-5; D gene ambiguous. The CDR3 is made up of 14 amino acids. Trimming pared 7 bases from V and 4 bases from J, leaving 14 bases between. Germline assignment: CDR1 LNHDA and CDR2 SQIVND (reference sequence). CDR3 nucleotide sequence: TGTGCCAGTACTCCTCAGTCCTCTAATCAGCCCCAGCATTTT. It specifies CASTPQSSNQPQHF.

This clone was seen only once. The V and J genes are TRBV3-1 (or the pseudogene TRBV3-2) and TRBJ2-1, with D perhaps matching TRBD2 (7 bases). V was cut by 3 bases and J by 7 bases, with 16 bases left in between. Per germline, CDR1 LGHDT and CDR2 YNNKEL (reference sequence). This CDR3 spans 15 amino acids. In DNA form, the CDR3 reads TGTGCCAGCAGCCAGGTTGAGGGGGGGTGGAATGAGCAGTTCTTC. Translation gives CASSQVEGGWNEQFF.

The V gene is TRBV5-8, the J gene TRBJ2-3; D might be TRBD2 (5 bases). The CDR3 totals 16 residues. The germline CDR1 and CDR2 sequences are SGHTS and YDEGEE. Trimming pared 4 bases from V and 7 bases from J, leaving 22 bases between. The CDR3 DNA is TGTGCCAGCAGCCCCCTGGGGAGAACTATAGCGAATACGCAGTATTTT. Protein product: CASSPLGRTIANTQYF. The full variable domain, its missing parts supplied by reference TRBV5-8 and TRBJ2-3, is EAGVTQSPTHLIKTRGQQATLRCSPISGHTSVYWYQQALGLGLQFLLWYDEGEERNRGNFPPRFSGRQFPNYSSELNVNALELEDSALYLCASSPLGRTIANTQYFGPGTRLTVL.

The rearrangement links TRBV5-5 to TRBJ1-4; a possible D gene is TRBD1 (5 bases). The CDR3 loop spans 16 amino acids. The V gene's germline CDR1 is SGHKS and CDR2 YYEKEE (reference sequence). V lost 2 bases and J 0 bases, leaving 11 bases between the germline ends. CDR3 in DNA: TGTGCCAGCAGCTTTGGGGCAGGCACAACTAATGAAAAACTGTTTTTT. Amino acid sequence: CASSFGAGTTNEKLFF.

The chain is built from TRBV18 and TRBJ2-5, with D maybe TRBD2 (6 bases). V lost 3 bases and J 0 bases, leaving 14 bases between the germline ends. The CDR3 length is 16 residues. From germline, CDR1 is KGHSH and CDR2 LQKENI. CDR3 DNA: TGTGCCAGCTCACCCTATAGATCGGGGGACCAAGAGACCCAGTACTTC. Translated: CASSPYRSGDQETQYF.

The rearrangement links TRBV10-3 to TRBJ2-7; D possibly corresponds to TRBD2 (5 bases). Germline loops: CDR1 ENHRY, CDR2 SYGVKD. This CDR3 comprises 12 residues. The V end lost 9 bases, the J end lost 3 bases, and 12 bases lay between the germline ends. Here the CDR3 DNA reads TGTGCCATAGGAGGCGACTACTACGAGCAGTACTTC. It encodes CAIGGDYYEQYF.

This clone was counted once. This chain uses TRBV14 with TRBJ2-7; perhaps TRBD2 as D (6 bases). The V gene's germline CDR1 is SGHDN and CDR2 FVKESK. V lost 4 bases, J lost 7 bases, and 14 bases lay in between. CDR3 size: 13 residues. CDR3 residues: CASSPGGSGEQYF. The DNA for the CDR3 is TGTGCCAGCAGCCCCGGAGGGTCCGGGGAGCAGTACTTC.

This chain joins TRBV7-3 and TRBJ2-6; D possibly corresponds to TRBD1 (6 bases). Germline V gives CDR1 SGHTA, CDR2 FQGTGA. Trimming pared 3 bases from V and 2 bases from J, leaving 14 bases between. This CDR3 is built from 17 residues. The CDR3 reads CASSFDGQSAGANVLTF. The CDR3 DNA is TGTGCCAGCAGCTTCGACGGACAGTCTGCTGGGGCCAACGTCCTGACTTTC.